This T cell receptor beta chain was recovered during a study of radiotherapy plus CTLA-4 blockade in lung cancer. Produced via immunoSEQ multiplex PCR; TCRdb's table is partial and in-frame only. Found here are about 54,000 clones, more than 60% of them singletons; the top ten hold 2.5% to 4%. CDR1 and CDR2 from the germline V gene are SGHNT and YYREEE (reference sequence). The V end was cut by 2 bases, the J end by 2 bases, with 2 bases between. The CDR3 length is 13 residues. This receptor was obtained from a human donor with non-small cell lung cancer who had a partial response to radiotherapy plus ipilimumab. V gene TRBV5-4 combines with J gene TRBJ2-6; D remains unclear. The sequences come from peripheral blood, collected from a patient treated with radiotherapy plus ipilimumab. The CDR3 sequence: CASSFTGANVLTF. DNA of the CDR3: TGTGCCAGCAGCTTTACTGGGGCCAACGTCCTGACTTTC. The full variable domain, with the rest looked up from reference TRBV5-4 and TRBJ2-6, is ETGVTQSPTHLIKTRGQQVTLRCSSQSGHNTVSWYQQALGQGPQFIFQYYREEENGRGNFPPRFSGLQFPNYSSELNVNALELDDSALYLCASSFTGANVLTFGAGSRLTVL.